The present entry profiles one T cell receptor (beta chain) with its context. This sample is drawn from a study of blood T cell repertoires in COVID-19. The wider study: From the United States, Italy and Spain came samples of acute and convalescent COVID-19. The cDNA or gDNA used as material had been derived from T cells, B-cell-depleted T cells, or PBMCs.

In the authors' methods: Nucleated cell number was recorded as an estimate derived from reference gene primer amplification. The method was immunoSEQ multiplex PCR; TCRdb's version includes in-frame clones alone and lacks a portion of them. The DNA was the basis for D and trimming; V, J and clone size are from that table. Of 110,000 to 150,000 clones in the sample, around 89% were seen once. Looked up from germline, CDR1 is ENHRY and CDR2 is SYGVKD. The CDR3 loop spans 13 amino acids. With 4 bases removed from V and 2 bases from J, the gap between germline ends came to 8 bases. The chain links TRBV10-3 to TRBJ1-1; unclear D gene. Material: peripheral blood. This sequence originates from a man between 60 and 75 years old with active or convalescent COVID-19. CDR3 nucleotides: TGTGCCATCAGTGCCGGGGTTAACACTGAAGCTTTCTTT. Residues: CAISAGVNTEAFF.